Sequencing of this T cell receptor (beta chain) was carried out in a study of technical replicates of blood from a handful of donors. Measured with immunoSEQ multiplex PCR; TCRdb has only the in-frame clones, and not every one. The sample shows about 88,000 clones, 92% of them seen only once. The TCR comes from a human donor in good health. The sample was T cells isolated from PBMCs.

The CDR3 DNA follows: TGTGCCAGCAGTTTCCGGGAAGCTGGGGCCAACGTCCTGACTTTC. Encoded protein: CASSFREAGANVLTF. The rearrangement joins TRBV27 to TRBJ2-6; D might be TRBD2 (5 bases). Trimming removed 3 bases at V and 2 bases at J, with 8 bases between. The CDR3 consists of 15 residues. CDR1 is MNHEY and CDR2 is SMNVEV in the germline V gene (reference sequence).